This T cell receptor beta chain was retrieved from a study of blood T cell repertoires in COVID-19. The wider study: In each case, the material was cDNA or gDNA derived from T cells, B-cell-depleted T cells, or PBMCs.

In the original processing: Estimates of nucleated cell counts were drawn from the amplification of reference gene primers. The data were produced by immunoSEQ multiplex PCR, yet TCRdb's version contains in-frame clones alone and is incomplete. D and trimming come from the DNA, and the V and J calls and clone size come from that table. The table records 70,000 to 95,000 clones, 85% to 95% of them present only once. Deletions cut 6 bases from V and 1 base from J, with 14 bases between. Germline-derived CDR1 and CDR2 are MRHNA and SNTAGT. The CDR3 is 15 amino acids. The sample consisted of peripheral blood. This sequence originates from a woman aged 50 to 60 in a cohort sampled during active COVID-19. The chain is built from TRBV6-4 and TRBJ2-3; TRBD2 might be the D (5 bases). CDR3 sequence: CASRPRRTRTDTQYF. The DNA of the CDR3 is TGTGCCAGCAGACCGAGGAGGACCCGCACAGATACGCAGTATTTT.